This T cell receptor (beta chain) comes out of a study of tumor-infiltrating lymphocytes in localized non-small cell lung cancer. Background on the study: Resected tumor was paired with non-adjacent uninvolved lung from the same patient.

Trimming shortened V by 1 base and J by 2 bases, and 10 bases separated the two germline ends. Looked up from germline, CDR1 is SGHRS and CDR2 is YFSETQ. CDR3 size: 16 residues. The table came from immunoSEQ multiplex PCR; TCRdb's copy has only in-frame clones and leaves some out. The table includes 9,500 to 15,000 clones, about 75% detected once. In the case of this clone: Its specificity is unknown.

General study findings and limits: T-cell fraction did not differ between immunotypes IM1 and IM2.

This chain links TRBV5-1 with TRBJ2-6; D is possibly TRBD1 or TRBD2 (5 bases each). The receptor was derived from a human donor with non-small cell lung cancer. Source material: uninvolved lung tissue not adjacent to the tumor. CDR3 nucleotide sequence: TGCGCCAGCAGCTTGACGCTGGGGGCTGGGGCCAACGTCCTGACTTTC. Protein: CASSLTLGAGANVLTF.